This T cell receptor (beta chain) derives from a study of cytomegalovirus exposure and HLA in healthy donors (dated by TCRdb to 2015 to 2018). As for the study more broadly: An earlier analysis of approximately 640 of the donors reported 250 to 300 Gb of sequence data and some 120 million unique TCR beta sequences from around 200 million T cells. Among almost 400 genotyped donors of the cohort, an average of about 240,000 unique TCR beta nucleotide sequences were sequenced per donor, roughly 18% of them non-productive. In a later genetic analysis, genome-wide SNP genotypes for about 60% of the 666 donors were used, and that subset was treated as a discovery cohort. An earlier analysis of more than 450 of the donors used high-throughput TCR beta sequencing to judge whether each TCR beta V gene segment behaved as functional or pseudogenic. Every repertoire in the discovery cohort had been generated on one and the same sequencing platform. Approximately 310 gigabases of sequencing data and tens of millions of unique TCR sequences were included in an early release covering around 650 HLA-typed donors. Donor age, sex, ethnicity and CMV serostatus were compiled alongside the repertoire data. Class I and class II HLA loci were covered by the typing at four-digit resolution. Using immunosequencing, the study profiled T cell repertoires from 666 subjects and related those repertoires to cytomegalovirus serostatus. The study was designed to test whether signatures of past pathogen exposure could be identified by cataloging public T cell receptors. A later analysis re-analyzed previously published TCR beta repertoires from hundreds of donors and added high-resolution HLA genotyping to study TCR occurrence patterns. About five DR-DQ haplotypes were handled as single units for association and clustering, since linkage in the cohort was strong. Along with the 666-subject first cohort, a separate validation cohort of more than 90 different subjects was used. To predict cytomegalovirus infection status, the study brought together high-throughput TCR immunosequencing, statistical association of individual TCRs with disease status, and machine learning. The number of donors typed differed by locus, with about 620-630 for A, B, C, DRB1 and DQB1, approximately 500 for DQA1, some 570 for DPA1, and about 450 for DPB1. In the later analysis, no new phenotypic data were used to find candidate immune exposures; instead, reliance was placed on TCR beta sequences and their occurrence across donors. Among the approximately 400 genotyped donors, approximately 77% belonged to the genetic ancestry cluster associated with self-reported Caucasian donors.

From the cysteine through the phenylalanine, the CDR3 covers 13 amino acids. Left in the record is the CDR3 DNA by itself, 39 bases read in frame from the first base. The V end loses 2 bases and the J end loses 7 bases, and a stretch of 6 bases separates them. CDR1 and CDR2 were assigned from the germline V gene as SNHLY and FYNNEI. The method behind the library was the immunoSEQ multiplex PCR assay. The multiplex PCR relied on a mix of 60 forward primers for TCR Vbeta segments and 13 reverse primers for TCR Jbeta segments. Amplification of the CDR3 region of rearranged TCR beta genes was performed with a multiplex PCR assay on genomic DNA. The amplified TCR beta libraries were sequenced on the Illumina HiSeq System as 87-base-pair reads. The published analysis was carried out like this. In a later analysis, approximately 74 million unique TCR beta chains were counted across the 500 to 700 repertoires, and roughly 11 million of these chains were shared by at least two donors. Raw reads were error-corrected and collapsed into unique sequences with a nearest-neighbor algorithm that merged closely related sequences to remove PCR and sequencing errors. V, D and J gene segments were assigned by aligning CDR3 sequences to IMGT reference sequences. For a sequence to be retained, a match of at least six nucleotides was required to both a V gene segment and a J gene segment. Rearrangements were called productive when the CDR3 lacked stop codons and stayed in frame with V and J; all others were non-productive. CDR3 was defined according to IMGT convention as the region running from the second conserved V-encoded cysteine to the conserved J-encoded phenylalanine. The earlier analysis of about 610 of the donors excluded sequences that lacked an unambiguous match to a single V gene segment. In an earlier analysis of 587 of the donors, V segments were called functional above 56.7% productive rearrangements and were called segregating when the between-donor standard deviation exceeded 5%. To diagnose cytomegalovirus status from the catalog of TCR beta chain sequences, a statistical classification framework was built. A later analysis assigned V and J genes by comparing TCR nucleotide sequences with IMGT/GENE-DB human TR gene sequences. In a later analysis, CDR3 sequences and most-parsimonious VDJ recombination scenarios were assigned using the TCRdist pipeline. A later analysis defined each TCR beta chain by its CDR3 amino acid sequence plus V-gene family, and excluded reads lacking a unique V-gene family. A later analysis removed roughly 590 highly shared, low-generation-probability nucleotide sequences to deal with suspected cross-contamination and a sequencing artifact. For each public chain, a later analysis derived a clonal expansion index from normalized ranks of inferred template counts within each repertoire. A later analysis computed generation probabilities with a VDJ recombination model fitted to out-of-frame rearrangements, and checked the results against IGoR. A later analysis scored TCR-TCR, TCR-HLA and TCR-CMV co-occurrence with hypergeometric tests, applying a repertoire-size bias correction to TCR pairs. To estimate false discovery rates, a later analysis permuted the HLA or CMV assignments 20 times. In a later analysis, co-occurring TCRs were grouped with DBSCAN, and TCRdist sequence similarity was added when clustering was performed within HLA-allele-positive subsets. Repertoires with fewer than 30,000 or more than 120,000 public chains, plus five repertoires with anomalous nucleotide sharing, were excluded from co-occurrence clustering. Held by TCRdb, this immuneACCESS table contains in-frame sequences only and omits some clones. Under half of the omission traces to an unresolved V gene where checked; the cause of the rest is unknown. That table gives V, J and clone size, and the DNA gave D and trimming. This sample lists roughly 130,000 clones; roughly 84% were detected once. The ten most abundant clones make up 2.5% to 3.5% of the sample.

The paper's findings and limits, for the study overall: A group of highly shared sequence variants was considered likely to be a technical artifact of the sequencing pipeline. Because the 87-base-pair reads could not distinguish some IMGT-functional V segments, including TRBV6-2 and TRBV6-3, those segments were excluded. Linkage disequilibrium might explain the correlated functional status among segregating V segments, but an unknown experimental factor could not be ruled out. A further reported finding was that TCR beta sequences accurately predicted the HLA-A and HLA-B alleles for most subjects in the first cohort. In a later analysis, most CMV-associated TCR beta chains were found to appear HLA-restricted, with HLA associations seemingly driven largely by CMV exposure. Most TCR sequences were observed very rarely across donors, whereas some public TCRs were present in many individuals. Compared with equally common non-associated chains, HLA-associated TCR beta chains in a later analysis were more clonally expanded and had lower generation probabilities. This cohort had only TCR beta chains sequenced, and the lack of alpha or paired-chain data limited which features could be detected. CMV serostatus was the only immune exposure information available for the cohort. Because HLA typing was missing for some donors at each locus, association tests included only the typed subset. In a later genetic analysis, a missense DCLRE1C variant was associated with V-gene and J-gene trimming of TCR beta chains, and the association was replicated in an independent cohort. The authors suggested that the approach could potentially be extended to other disease states and immunological phenotypes. In an earlier analysis of more than 500 of the donors, most TCR beta V segments appeared in productive rearrangements about 87% or about 30% of the time, broadly matching IMGT annotations. A later genetic analysis reported fewer N-insertions in productive TCRs among donors in an Asian-associated ancestry cluster than the roughly 720-donor mean. Strong co-occurrence of HLA alleles, especially DR and DQ, made assigning TCR associations to individual alleles difficult. Cytomegalovirus status was reported to be diagnosed by the classifier with high specificity and sensitivity in both the original and validation cohorts. A later analysis reported that several top co-occurrence clusters appeared linked to parvovirus B19, influenza, CMV and Epstein-Barr virus. The earlier analysis of a few hundred of the donors excluded some 15 rarely observed V segments, including chromosome 9 orphons, because counts were too low. A later analysis associated 15,000 to 20,000 TCR beta sequences with specific HLA alleles at a false discovery rate of 0.05. According to a later analysis, TCR association rates differed among HLA loci, with DRB1 alleles showing the most associated TCRs and HLA-C alleles showing the fewest. Three of the identified cytomegalovirus-associated TCR beta chains were confirmed in vitro to be specific for cytomegalovirus antigens. Presence/absence analyses assumed roughly uniform sequencing depth across donors, an assumption that may not hold. The study listed 164 TCR beta chains as associated with cytomegalovirus.

Notes on this clone: It lacks a known antigen. One base away there is no much larger clone; base qualities are not given.

The cohort consisted of 650 to 700 healthy bone marrow donors. At the time of sampling, all cohort members were nominally healthy, though unrecorded immune exposures were likely present. The donor tested CMV seropositive, placing the donor among the approximately 290 seropositive members of the cohort. A peripheral blood sample was provided by each donor, and peripheral blood mononuclear cells were used for TCR beta sequencing. The Qiagen DNeasy Blood Extraction Kit was used to extract genomic DNA from the blood cell samples. This sequence uses TRBV2 and TRBJ1-6; confidence is insufficient to name the D gene. The material sequenced was PBMCs. This TCR was recovered from a woman in her late teens or twenties in good health and CMV-seropositive. This receptor carries the CDR3 CASSERENSPLHF. In nucleotide form, the sequence is TGTGCCAGCAGTGAAAGGGAGAATTCACCCCTCCACTTT.